These 14 T cell receptor beta chains were sequenced from one sample in a study of shared clonotypes between healthy human individuals. Libraries were prepared by immunoSEQ multiplex PCR; TCRdb keeps only in-frame clonotypes and omits some of them. The data contain about 1.1 million clones, about 80% of them singletons. Material for sequencing was memory CD4+ T cells from PBMCs. Subset described: CD45RA-negative fraction. Every receptor here comes from a man in his late teens or twenties in good health. Some clones in this sample may be carry-over from other donors' samples.

The J gene is TRBJ2-5, the V gene TRBV6-1; 8 nucleotides match TRBD1. The junction had 9 bases not matched to a gene; V was cut back by 7 bases and J by 5 bases. CDR1 is MNHNS and CDR2 is SASEGT in the germline V gene. The CDR3 loop spans 14 amino acids. CDR3: CASTDPGGWETQYF. The DNA of the CDR3 is TGTGCCAGCACCGACCCAGGGGGCTGGGAGACCCAGTACTTC.

The gene calls are TRBV30 and TRBJ1-2, with 7 bases identical to TRBD1. CDR3 size: 13 residues. V was clipped by 5 bases and J by 5 bases; unmatched bases: 8. Per germline, CDR1 GTSNPN and CDR2 SVGIG (reference sequence). For the CDR3, the DNA is TGTGCCTGGGCCCCGGGACAGTTTTATGGCTACACCTTC. Residues: CAWAPGQFYGYTF.

The chain joins TRBV5-6 to TRBJ2-7; D possibly corresponds to TRBD2 (6 bases). Trimming removed 0 bases at V and 9 bases at J, with 10 bases between. The CDR3 length is 12 residues. Germline assignment: CDR1 SGHDT and CDR2 YYEEEE. CDR3 in amino acids: CASSLVGGWQYF. CDR3 bases: TGTGCCAGCAGCTTGGTGGGGGGATGGCAGTACTTC.

CDR3 sequence reads: CASSRRTGGVSSNEKLFF. For the CDR3, the DNA is TGTGCCAGCAGCCGCCGGACAGGGGGCGTGTCCTCTAATGAAAAACTGTTTTTT. The V call is TRBV14, the J call TRBJ1-4; 11 nucleotides agree with TRBD1. V was clipped by 4 bases and J by 3 bases; unmatched bases: 10. Germline V lookup: CDR1 SGHDN, CDR2 FVKESK. This CDR3 region has 18 residues.

A remark on this clone: A much larger clonotype is one base distant, so this may be a read error. The chain is built from TRBV5-1 and TRBJ1-1, with TRBD1 matching over 7 bases. CDR1 is SGHRS and CDR2 is YFSETQ in the germline V gene. The V gene end was trimmed by 0 bases and the J gene end by 1 base; junction bases not matched to a gene: 3. This CDR3 is 15 amino acids long. CDR3 residues: CASSLAGQRNTEAFF. The CDR3 DNA reads as TGCGCCAGCAGCTTGGCGGGACAGAGGAACACTGAAGCTTTCTTT.

DNA of the CDR3: TGTGCCAGCACCCCGGATGGGGGGTCGGCCTATGGCTACACCTTC. It yields the protein CASTPDGGSAYGYTF. This chain uses TRBV7-9 with TRBJ1-2; weak D call: TRBD1 (5 bases). V was cut by 7 bases and J by 4 bases, with 19 bases left in between. The V gene's germline CDR1 is SEHNR and CDR2 FQNEAQ (reference sequence). The CDR3 contains 15 residues.

The CDR3 reads CASSPTANSGNTIYF. In DNA form, the CDR3 reads TGTGCCAGCAGCCCGACAGCAAACTCTGGAAACACCATATATTTT. This rearrangement joins TRBV7-7 to TRBJ1-3, with a weak D call TRBD1 (5 bases). Looked up from germline, CDR1 is SSHAT and CDR2 is FNYEAQ (reference sequence). The V and J ends lost 5 bases and 0 bases respectively, with 11 bases between them. The CDR3 is 15 amino acids.

This clone was seen just once. The chain combines TRBV4-1 with TRBJ2-1, with 10 bases matching TRBD2. This CDR3 region has 14 residues. The germline V gene encodes CDR1 MGHRA and CDR2 YSYEKL. Trimming removed 2 bases from V and 9 bases from J; junction bases left unmatched: 4. The CDR3 here is CASSQLAGDVEQFF. The CDR3 DNA follows: TGCGCCAGCAGCCAACTAGCGGGAGACGTTGAGCAGTTCTTC.

Remarks on this clone: A much bigger clone sits one base away, suggesting this may be a read error. The chain carries TRBV5-1 and TRBJ1-1; D is undetermined. Germline V gene data show CDR1 as SGHRS and CDR2 as YFSETQ. The length of the CDR3 is 13 residues. The CDR3 region has the DNA TGCGCCAGTAAGAAACAGAGCAACACTGAAGTTTTCTTT. Residues: CASKKQSNTEVFF.

The chain links TRBV29-1 to TRBJ1-2; a weak D match, TRBD1 (5 bases). The CDR3 runs to 11 residues. Trimming left V 0 bases short and J 7 bases short, with 6 bases between. Germline assignment: CDR1 SQVTM and CDR2 ANQGSEA. The CDR3 sequence is CSVEDGGGYTF. The CDR3, as DNA: TGCAGCGTTGAAGATGGGGGTGGCTACACCTTC.

J is TRBJ2-5 and V is TRBV9, with 8 nucleotides matching TRBD1. V shed 6 bases and J 2 bases; nucleotides not matched to a gene: 6. Germline V CDR1 and CDR2: SGDLS, YYNGEE. CDR3 length equals 14 residues. In nucleotides, the CDR3 is TGTGCCAGCACCAGGACAGGGACACAAGAGACCCAGTACTTC. Its protein product is CASTRTGTQETQYF.

The V gene is TRBV5-1, the J gene TRBJ2-5; TRBD1 is a possible D gene (5 bases). V lost 1 base and J lost 2, with 12 bases in between. The CDR3 covers 15 residues. Germline V lookup: CDR1 SGHRS, CDR2 YFSETQ. The CDR3: CASSLLQGGQETQYF. The DNA of the CDR3 is TGCGCCAGCAGCTTGTTGCAGGGTGGGCAAGAGACCCAGTACTTC.

The chain links TRBV9 to TRBJ2-3; 15 nucleotides line up with TRBD2. The V gene's germline CDR1 is SGDLS and CDR2 YYNGEE. The CDR3 is 17 amino acids. The trim removed 7 bases at V and 2 bases at J, leaving 8 bases unmatched. The CDR3 DNA reads as TGTGCCAGCTCCGGACTAGCGGGAGGGCCCCTCACAGATACGCAGTATTTT. This gives the protein CASSGLAGGPLTDTQYF.

This clone showed up just once. A much larger clone lies a single base off, so this may be a read error. Within the sample, other DNA sequences also encode this same CDR3. The CDR3 here is CASSLDTNYGYTF. The CDR3 nucleotides are TGTGCCAGCAGCCTGGACACAAACTATGGCTACACCTTC. The chain joins TRBV7-2 to TRBJ1-2; perhaps TRBD1 as D (5 bases). Looked up from germline, CDR1 is SGHTA and CDR2 is FQGNSA. The CDR3 totals 13 residues. Trimming shortened V by 5 bases and J by 2 bases, and 9 bases separated the two germline ends.